These 19 T cell receptor beta chains were sequenced from one sample in a study of T cells in localized non-small cell lung cancer. Produced via immunoSEQ multiplex PCR; TCRdb's table is partial and in-frame only. The repertoire holds fewer than 40,000 clones, 78% seen once, with around a third in the top ten. This material consisted of peripheral blood, taken before any cancer treatment. These receptor sequences come from a male donor at least 60 years old with stage II squamous cell lung carcinoma.

The count of this clone is one. J is TRBJ2-6 and V is TRBV7-3; D uncertain. Germline CDR1 SGHTA, CDR2 FQGTGA. With 2 bases removed from V and 3 bases from J, the gap between germline ends came to 8 bases. The CDR3 consists of 15 residues. In DNA form, the CDR3 reads TGTGCCAGCAGCTTATTCAGGATTGGGGCCAACGTCCTGACTTTC. As protein: CASSLFRIGANVLTF.

The chain combines TRBV11-2 with TRBJ2-7; D remains unclear. This CDR3 is built from 15 residues. Germline lookup yields CDR1 SGHAT and CDR2 FQNNGV. Between the trimmed V and J ends, which lost 1 base and 0 bases, there was a span of 10 bases. CDR3 region: CASSLVGGSSYEQYF. CDR3 sequence (DNA): TGTGCCAGCAGCTTAGTTGGCGGAAGCTCCTACGAGCAGTACTTC. The whole variable domain, remainder taken from reference TRBV11-2 and TRBJ2-7, is EAGVAQSPRYKIIEKRQSVAFWCNPISGHATLYWYQQILGQGPKLLIQFQNNGVVDDSQLPKDRFSAERLKGVDSTLKIQPAKLEDSAVYLCASSLVGGSSYEQYFGPGTRLTVT.

This rearrangement joins TRBV9 to TRBJ1-2; 7 bases are a match to TRBD1. V lost 6 bases, J lost 4 bases, and 9 bases stayed unmatched. CDR3 length: 14 amino acids. Germline V gene lookup returns CDR1 SGDLS and CDR2 YYNGEE. The CDR3 loop is CASTPPGTVYGYTF. CDR3 DNA: TGTGCCAGCACCCCCCCAGGGACAGTCTATGGCTACACCTTC.

This clone was found once. The J gene is TRBJ1-6, the V gene TRBV27; tentative D call: TRBD1 (6 bases). Germline CDR1 is MNHEY and CDR2 is SMNVEV (reference sequence). The CDR3 has 14 residues. The V end lost 3 bases, the J end lost 7 bases, and 10 bases lay between the germline ends. The CDR3 loop is CASSFGQGNSPLHF. CDR3 sequence (DNA): TGTGCCAGCAGTTTCGGGCAGGGGAATTCACCCCTCCACTTT.

This clone came up a few times. This rearrangement joins TRBV5-4 to TRBJ2-2; tentatively, D is TRBD1 or TRBD2 (5 bases each). The CDR3 is 16 residues long. CDR1 is SGHNT and CDR2 is YYREEE in the germline V gene (reference sequence). V was clipped by 0 bases and J by 3 bases, with 12 bases between them. Here the CDR3 reads CASSLDGGGYTGELFF. CDR3 coding DNA: TGTGCCAGCAGCTTGGACGGTGGGGGATACACCGGGGAGCTGTTTTTT.

The V gene is TRBV30, the J gene TRBJ1-2; D is ambiguous. The ends were cut back, 0 bases at V and 8 bases at J, with 19 bases in the middle. This CDR3 is 15 amino acids long. Germline V lookup: CDR1 GTSNPN, CDR2 SVGIG (reference sequence). In DNA, the CDR3 is TGTGCCTGGAGTGTACCGGGCAGTACCATGGAAGGCTACACCTTC. As protein: CAWSVPGSTMEGYTF.

The chain couples TRBV28 to TRBJ1-2, with no clear D. CDR1 is MDHEN and CDR2 is SYDVKM in the germline V gene. CDR3 length: 15 amino acids. The germline V and J ends were trimmed by 4 bases and 4 bases, with 16 bases remaining between them. The CDR3 loop reads CASSSGPSNAYGYTF. CDR3 nucleotides: TGTGCCAGCAGTTCTGGACCTAGTAATGCCTATGGCTACACCTTC.

The chain couples TRBV7-3 to TRBJ2-7, with D perhaps matching TRBD1 (6 bases). The CDR3 spans 13 residues. Germline CDR1 reads SGHTA; CDR2 reads FQGTGA. V was pared by 2 bases and J by 6 bases, with 11 bases between. CDR3 sequence reads: CASSLFGGGEQYF. The CDR3 DNA follows: TGTGCCAGCAGCTTATTTGGGGGCGGCGAGCAGTACTTC.

This chain connects TRBV7-9 to TRBJ2-3; 14 bases match TRBD2. The CDR3 spans 16 residues. After removal of 3 bases from V and 5 bases from J, the junction contained 4 bases not matched to a gene. In germline, CDR1 is SEHNR, CDR2 FQNEAQ (reference sequence). This CDR3 reads CASSLTSGRAIDTQYF. Written as DNA, the CDR3 is TGTGCCAGCAGCTTGACTAGCGGGAGGGCCATAGATACGCAGTATTTT.

The chain has TRBV6-1 and TRBJ1-1; D not resolved. The CDR3 has 11 residues. Germline V lookup: CDR1 MNHNS, CDR2 SASEGT. V lost 10 bases and J 1 base, leaving 7 bases between the germline ends. The CDR3 reads CATTTNTEAFF. The CDR3 DNA reads as TGTGCCACCACTACGAACACTGAAGCTTTCTTT.

The CDR3 loop reads CAISQQSTEAFF. The DNA for the CDR3 is TGTGCCATCAGTCAGCAAAGCACTGAAGCTTTCTTT. The V gene is TRBV10-3, the J gene TRBJ1-1; no firm D call. Trimming pared 5 bases from V and 4 bases from J, leaving 8 bases between. This CDR3 has 12 amino acids. Germline CDR1 ENHRY, CDR2 SYGVKD.

The gene calls are TRBV5-1 and TRBJ2-2, with TRBD2 matching 10 bases. CDR1 is SGHRS and CDR2 is YFSETQ in the germline V gene. The CDR3 runs 17 residues. The ends lost 2 bases at V and 4 bases at J; junction bases unmatched: 8. CDR3 nucleotide sequence: TGCGCCAGCAGCTTTAGAGCGGGGGGGCAAATCACCGGGGAGCTGTTTTTT. Translated: CASSFRAGGQITGELFF.

The rearrangement links TRBV19 to TRBJ1-4, with TRBD1 matching over 7 bases. CDR1 and CDR2 from the germline V gene are LNHDA and SQIVND (reference sequence). Losses at the gene ends were 5 bases for V and 5 bases for J; bases not matched to a gene: 5. The CDR3 consists of 14 residues. The DNA of the CDR3 is TGTGCCAGTAGTCTTGGACAGGAAAATGAAAAACTGTTTTTT. As protein: CASSLGQENEKLFF. Full variable domain (rest looked up from reference TRBV19 and TRBJ1-4): DGGITQSPKYLFRKEGQNVTLSCEQNLNHDAMYWYRQDPGQGLRLIYYSQIVNDFQKGDIAEGYSVSREKKESFPLTVTSAQKNPTAFYLCASSLGQENEKLFFGSGTQLSVL.

The chain couples TRBV11-1 to TRBJ2-1; 8 bases map to TRBD1. The CDR3 contains 15 residues. J gave up 7 bases and V 6 bases, and 11 bases lay outside the gene matches. From germline, CDR1 is SGHAT and CDR2 FQDESV (reference sequence). The CDR3 DNA sequence: TGTGCCAGCAGATCTGACCGACAGGGGATAAATGAGCAGTTCTTC. This gives the protein CASRSDRQGINEQFF.

This rearrangement joins TRBV4-2 to TRBJ2-2, with D perhaps matching TRBD1 or TRBD2 (5 bases each). The CDR3 runs 17 residues. Germline CDR1 reads LGHNA; CDR2 reads YNFKEQ. The ends were cut back, 5 bases at V and 4 bases at J, with 20 bases in the middle. CDR3 bases: TGTGCCAGCAGCTTGTTTATCGGGACCCTAATCACCGGGGAGCTGTTTTTT. Its translation is CASSLFIGTLITGELFF.

This clone was detected only once. This chain joins TRBV25-1 and TRBJ2-5; 9 bases fit TRBD1. The CDR3 contains 14 residues. V lost 7 bases to trimming and J lost 2 bases; unmatched junction nucleotides: 5. From germline, CDR1 is MGHDK and CDR2 SYGVNS. Here the CDR3 reads CASTDRGEQETQYF. Written as DNA, the CDR3 is TGTGCCAGCACCGACAGGGGGGAACAAGAGACCCAGTACTTC. Looking up the rest from reference TRBV25-1 and TRBJ2-5 gives the full variable domain: EADIYQTPRYLVIGTGKKITLECSQTMGHDKMYWYQQDPGMELHLIHYSYGVNSTEKGDLSSESTVSRIRTEHFPLTLESARPSHTSQYLCASTDRGEQETQYFGPGTRLLVL.

The gene calls are TRBV11-3 and TRBJ2-1; 9 bases are shared with TRBD2. V lost 5 bases, J lost 6 bases, and 20 bases stayed unmatched. Looked up from germline, CDR1 is SGHNT and CDR2 is YENEEA. The CDR3 totals 19 residues. CDR3 loop: CASSLQGSWQREDRNEQFF. CDR3 DNA: TGTGCCAGCAGCCTACAAGGGAGTTGGCAGCGGGAGGACCGCAATGAGCAGTTCTTC.

The genes are TRBV4-1 and TRBJ1-2, with D hard to call. Germline V gives CDR1 MGHRA, CDR2 YSYEKL. Trimming shortened V by 3 bases and J by 6 bases, and 20 bases separated the two germline ends. CDR3 length equals 16 residues. In DNA, the CDR3 is TGCGCCAGCAGCCATAACCCCCGGTTGGGGAGGGATGGCTACACCTTC. Protein: CASSHNPRLGRDGYTF.

This chain joins TRBV19 and TRBJ1-2, with 9 nucleotides matching TRBD1. This CDR3 is built from 15 residues. With 8 bases clipped from V and 0 bases from J, the junction kept 7 bases outside the gene matches. Germline CDR1 LNHDA, CDR2 SQIVND (reference sequence). The CDR3 DNA reads as TGTGCCAGTGACCCGGGGACAGGGACTAACTATGGCTACACCTTC. Its protein product is CASDPGTGTNYGYTF.